This TCR beta chain was sequenced in a study of CD8 T cells in Susac syndrome. Turning to the study itself: When their blood was taken, the Susac syndrome patients had either not yet had any therapy, were taking corticosteroids, or were taking intravenous immunoglobulin alone. General observations from the study: It was acknowledged in the study that its TCR sequencing and HLA analysis involved a relatively small number of individuals.

Sequencing of TCR beta drew on CD8+ and CD4+ T cells from blood. RNA amounts of about 0.5 to 1 ug underwent reverse transcription with random hexamers. TCRdb independently ran MiXCR on the immunoSEQ multiplex PCR reads; one entry per CDR3 protein. The table has approximately 190,000 distinct CDR3 sequences, around 93% seen once. Trimming removed 5 bases from V and 1 base from J; junction bases left unmatched: 7. The CDR3 sequence is 17 residues long. As for this clonotype: Its cognate antigen is unknown.

The chain uses TRBV12-3 or TRBV12-4 and TRBJ2-2; TRBD2 matches at 10 bases. Sequencing was carried out using CD8+ T cells from PBMCs. This clonotype was sampled from a human donor with Susac syndrome. The CDR3 protein is CASSPDGLAVNTGELFF. In DNA, the CDR3 is TGTGCCAGCAGTCCGGACGGACTAGCGGTGAACACCGGGGAGCTGTTTTTT.